These 30 T cell receptor beta chains share one sample of origin, sequenced in a study of CD8 T cells in Susac syndrome (dated by TCRdb to 2018 to 2020). Library preparation used the immunoSEQ multiplex PCR assay. RNA was extracted with the RNeasy kit and 0.5 to 1 ug was reverse transcribed using random hexamers. TCRdb ran its own pipeline on the public reads, namely fastp trimming at Q25 and MiXCR clone calling, and kept in-frame beta chains. Rows with one shared CDR3 protein collapse into an entry with the most common genes and DNA. In this sample the table shows about 300,000 distinct CDR3 sequences, about 82% of which occur a single time. Approximately 0.2% of the sample is taken by the ten largest. The sequenced material came from CD8+ T cells from PBMCs. Receptor source: a human donor with multiple sclerosis.

The V call is TRBV28, the J call TRBJ1-2; D is ambiguous. V was cut by 5 bases and J by 3 bases, with 10 bases left in between. From germline, CDR1 is MDHEN and CDR2 SYDVKM. CDR3 length: 13 residues. CDR3 region: CASSPQLYYGYTF. CDR3 DNA sequence: TGTGCCAGCAGTCCGCAGCTTTACTATGGCTACACCTTC.

The rearrangement joins TRBV12-3 or TRBV12-4 to TRBJ1-1; D might be TRBD1 (5 bases). The germline V and J ends were trimmed by 5 bases and 0 bases, with 10 bases remaining between them. This CDR3 has 14 residues. The CDR3 reads CASSRDVMNTEAFF. Here the CDR3 DNA reads TGTGCCAGCAGTAGGGACGTCATGAACACTGAAGCTTTCTTT.

V and J are TRBV7-9 and TRBJ2-3; 8 bases fit TRBD1. J lost 2 bases, V lost 5 bases, and 9 bases had no gene match. The CDR3 is 16 residues long. Germline-derived CDR1 and CDR2 are SEHNR and FQNEAQ (reference sequence). CDR3 protein: CASSGQGLVSTDTQYF. DNA of the CDR3: TGTGCCAGCAGCGGACAGGGATTAGTGTCCACAGATACGCAGTATTTT. Based on the CDR3 plus reference TRBV7-9 and TRBJ2-3, the full variable domain is DTGVSQNPRHKITKRGQNVTFRCDPISEHNRLYWYRQTLGQGPEFLTYFQNEAQLEKSRLLSDRFSAERPKGSFSTLEIQRTEQGDSAMYLCASSGQGLVSTDTQYFGPGTRLTVL.

The V call is TRBV6-5, the J call TRBJ1-1, with 8 positions matching TRBD1. V was pared by 5 bases and J by 4 bases, with 9 bases of the junction left unmatched. The CDR3 has 15 amino acids. The germline V gene encodes CDR1 MNHEY and CDR2 SVGAGI. Written as DNA, the CDR3 is TGTGCCAGCAGTAACGGACAGGGTATGTTCACTGAAGCTTTCTTT. Translated: CASSNGQGMFTEAFF.

This rearrangement joins TRBV27 to TRBJ2-1; D uncertain. V lost 5 bases to trimming and J lost 8 bases, with 13 bases between them. Germline V gives CDR1 MNHEY, CDR2 SMNVEV (reference sequence). CDR3 length: 13 amino acids. Written as DNA, the CDR3 is TGTGCCAGCAGTATTCTCGGCGCCGATGAGCAGTTCTTC. As protein: CASSILGADEQFF.

The rearrangement joins TRBV6-2 or TRBV6-3 to TRBJ1-1; D unclear. Trimming removed 5 bases at V and 1 base at J, with 8 bases between. This CDR3 has 13 amino acids. Germline V gene lookup returns CDR1 MNHEY and CDR2 SVGEGT. CDR3 residues: CASSNRKNTEAFF. As DNA, the CDR3 is TGTGCCAGCAGTAACCGCAAGAACACTGAAGCTTTCTTT.

V usage is TRBV12-3 or TRBV12-4 and J usage is TRBJ1-2; D gene ambiguous. The CDR3 consists of 16 residues. Trimming cost V 3 bases and J 7 bases, with 21 bases left between them. The CDR3 region has the DNA TGTGCCAGCAGTTTCAGCTATGGGAGGACCCTTGCTGGCTACACCTTC. This codes for CASSFSYGRTLAGYTF.

The chain is built from TRBV12-3 or TRBV12-4 and TRBJ1-5; TRBD1 matches 9 bases. Germline trimming cut 6 bases from V and 6 bases from J; bases unmatched to any gene: 9. This CDR3 spans 15 amino acids. Here the CDR3 reads CASRSGTGIGQPQHF. DNA for the CDR3: TGTGCCAGCAGATCCGGGACAGGGATAGGTCAGCCCCAGCATTTT.

Comments on this clonotype: Its ends do not fully match the called genes, so a read error is possible. The chain employs TRBV25-1 and TRBJ1-2, with no clear D. The CDR3 has 19 amino acids. Germline V gene lookup returns CDR1 MGHDK and CDR2 SYGVNS. CDR3 amino acids: CAGSESSTVTSYFNYGYTF. The CDR3 bases are TGTGCCGGCAGTGAATCGTCCACCGTGACATCATACTTTAACTATGGCTACACCTTC.

The chain uses TRBV9 and TRBJ2-7; 7 bases map to TRBD2. This CDR3 contains 16 residues. With 2 bases clipped from V and 4 bases from J, the junction kept 12 bases outside the gene matches. Germline CDR1 is SGDLS and CDR2 is YYNGEE. The CDR3 reads CASSVQRDGGIYEQYF. CDR3 bases: TGTGCCAGCAGCGTTCAGCGGGACGGTGGAATATACGAGCAGTACTTC.

This clonotype was seen only a few times. The V call is TRBV4-3, the J call TRBJ1-1; D gene unclear. Trimming shortened V by 3 bases and J by 4 bases, and 6 bases separated the two germline ends. The CDR3 contains 12 residues. Per germline, CDR1 LGHNA and CDR2 YSLEER. CDR3 in DNA: TGCGCCAGCAGCCAGGGGAGCACTGAAGCTTTCTTT. Translating it yields CASSQGSTEAFF.

V usage is TRBV11-2 and J usage is TRBJ2-7; 13 nucleotides match TRBD2. This CDR3 is built from 17 residues. With V trimmed by 0 bases and J by 1 base, 3 bases remained unmatched. Germline CDR1 is SGHAT and CDR2 is FQNNGV. The CDR3 sequence: CASSLDGLAGDSYEQYF. The CDR3 DNA is TGTGCCAGCAGCTTAGACGGACTAGCGGGGGATTCCTACGAGCAGTACTTC.

The chain has TRBV12-3 or TRBV12-4 and TRBJ2-5, with 10 bases aligning to TRBD1. The CDR3 contains 16 residues. Losses at the gene ends were 2 bases for V and 2 bases for J; bases not matched to a gene: 5. CDR3 nucleotide sequence: TGTGCCAGCAGTTTAACCTGGACAGGGGGACAAGAGACCCAGTACTTC. Its translation is CASSLTWTGGQETQYF.

This chain connects TRBV15 to TRBJ2-1; D might be TRBD1 or TRBD2, each matching 5 bases. The V end lost 0 bases, the J end lost 2 bases, and 8 bases lay between the germline ends. The length of the CDR3 is 15 residues. Germline loops: CDR1 LNHNV, CDR2 YYDKDF (reference sequence). In nucleotides, the CDR3 is TGTGCCACCAGCAGAGAACCGGGGCCCTACAATGAGCAGTTCTTC. Its translation is CATSREPGPYNEQFF.

The chain employs TRBV19 and TRBJ2-7; D gene uncertain. Trimming stripped 3 bases from V and 2 bases from J, with 8 bases between. CDR1 LNHDA and CDR2 SQIVND come from the germline V gene (reference sequence). The CDR3 is made up of 13 amino acids. The CDR3 sequence is CASSIFPAYEQYF. CDR3 DNA sequence: TGTGCCAGTAGTATCTTCCCCGCCTACGAGCAGTACTTC.

There are a few counts of this clonotype. The chain carries TRBV19 and TRBJ2-7; 9 bases are shared with TRBD2. Germline V gene lookup returns CDR1 LNHDA and CDR2 SQIVND (reference sequence). The CDR3 sequence is 15 residues long. V gave up 1 base and J gave up 5 bases; unmatched junction bases: 6. CDR3 nucleotide sequence: TGTGCCAGTAGTATAGTTTCCAGCGGGAGGAACGAGCAGTACTTC. Encoded protein: CASSIVSSGRNEQYF.

The rearrangement joins TRBV6-2 or TRBV6-3 to TRBJ2-1; D ambiguous. Germline V lookup: CDR1 MNHEY, CDR2 SVGEGT. The V end lost 5 bases, the J end lost 9 bases, and 11 bases lay between the germline ends. This CDR3 region has 12 residues. DNA for the CDR3: TGTGCCAGCAGTCTTACAGCTTTTGAGCAGTTCTTC. It encodes CASSLTAFEQFF.

The V call is TRBV9, the J call TRBJ2-7; the D gene is possibly TRBD2 (7 bases). The V gene lost 0 bases and the J gene lost 6 bases, with 13 bases spanning the gap. The CDR3 extends over 14 amino acids. From germline, CDR1 is SGDLS and CDR2 YYNGEE. The CDR3 sequence is CASSVDWGGGEQYF. DNA of the CDR3: TGTGCCAGCAGCGTAGATTGGGGAGGGGGCGAGCAGTACTTC. Full variable domain (rest looked up from reference TRBV9 and TRBJ2-7): DSGVTQTPKHLITATGQRVTLRCSPRSGDLSVYWYQQSLDQGLQFLIQYYNGEERAKGNILERFSAQQFPDLHSELNLSSLELGDSALYFCASSVDWGGGEQYFGPGTRLTVT.

V gene TRBV15 combines with J gene TRBJ2-1, with 7 bases fitting TRBD2. Germline V CDR1 and CDR2: LNHNV, YYDKDF (reference sequence). The V segment lost 8 bases and the J segment 4 bases; nucleotides outside the gene matches: 11. The CDR3 runs to 15 residues. DNA of the CDR3: TGTGCCACCGGGGGGAGCGGGGCTAAATACAATGAGCAGTTCTTC. Its protein is CATGGSGAKYNEQFF.

The V call is TRBV4-3, the J call TRBJ2-5, with a possible D match to TRBD2 (5 bases). Germline-derived CDR1 and CDR2 are LGHNA and YSLEER. CDR3 length: 16 residues. The germline V and J ends were trimmed by 4 bases and 5 bases, with 20 bases remaining between them. CDR3 sequence (DNA): TGCGCCAGCAGCCGCGATAGGTCAGCGGCTTGGGAGACCCAGTACTTC. Translated: CASSRDRSAAWETQYF.

Note on this clonotype: A much larger clonotype is one base distant, so this may be a read error. This chain uses TRBV7-9 with TRBJ2-7, with TRBD1 matching over 9 bases. The germline V gene has CDR1 SEHNR and CDR2 FQNEAQ (reference sequence). The CDR3 sequence is 14 residues long. The CDR3 region is CAGSMDRGGHEQYF. Here the CDR3 DNA reads TGTGCCGGCAGCATGGACAGGGGAGGCCACGAGCAGTACTTC.

The gene calls are TRBV29-1 and TRBJ2-1; TRBD1 matches at 7 bases. The CDR3 extends over 14 amino acids. CDR1 SQVTM and CDR2 ANQGSEA come from the germline V gene. J gave up 7 bases and V 2 bases, and 8 bases lay outside the gene matches. CDR3 loop: CSVESPTGVNEQFF. As DNA, the CDR3 is TGCAGCGTTGAAAGTCCCACAGGGGTGAATGAGCAGTTCTTC.

This clonotype occurred a few times. The V and J genes are TRBV6-1 and TRBJ2-7; D ambiguous. The germline V and J ends were trimmed by 1 base and 3 bases, with 7 bases remaining between them. The length of the CDR3 is 13 residues. CDR1 and CDR2 from the germline V gene are MNHNS and SASEGT. In DNA form, the CDR3 reads TGTGCCAGCAGTGAAGATCGGTTCTACGAGCAGTACTTC. Its translation is CASSEDRFYEQYF.

The chain carries TRBV9 and TRBJ2-7; D uncertain. From germline, CDR1 is SGDLS and CDR2 YYNGEE. The CDR3 is 16 residues long. Trimming took off 3 bases at V and 3 bases at J, with 19 bases between the two ends. Here the CDR3 reads CASSAKGELPHYEQYF. CDR3 nucleotide sequence: TGTGCCAGCAGCGCGAAAGGAGAGCTACCTCACTACGAGCAGTACTTC.

The chain uses TRBV6-5 and TRBJ1-2, with TRBD1 matching 7 bases. The CDR3 is 14 amino acids. Losses at the gene ends were 0 bases for V and 4 bases for J; bases not matched to a gene: 2. Germline values: CDR1 MNHEY, CDR2 SVGAGI. The CDR3 sequence: CASSYSDRPYGYTF. The CDR3 DNA sequence: TGTGCCAGCAGTTACTCGGACAGGCCCTATGGCTACACCTTC.

This chain links TRBV7-9 with TRBJ2-7; 7 nucleotides align to TRBD1. The CDR3 totals 14 residues. V shed 3 bases and J 2 bases; nucleotides not matched to a gene: 4. The germline gives CDR1 SEHNR, CDR2 FQNEAQ (reference sequence). The CDR3 DNA follows: TGTGCCAGCAGCTTTACAGGGGCAACCTACGAGCAGTACTTC. It specifies CASSFTGATYEQYF.

The chain employs TRBV3-1 and TRBJ1-2; no reliable D call. The CDR3 is 15 amino acids. The V end lost 0 bases, the J end lost 4 bases, and 12 bases lay between the germline ends. CDR1 is LGHDT, CDR2 YNNKEL, per germline (reference sequence). The CDR3 nucleotides read TGTGCCAGCAGCCAAGATGGGGAGGCAGCCTATGGCTACACCTTC. This codes for CASSQDGEAAYGYTF.

In its sample, this clonotype was seen a few times. The chain links TRBV4-1 to TRBJ2-7, with D hard to call. Germline lookup yields CDR1 MGHRA and CDR2 YSYEKL. This CDR3 spans 16 amino acids. Trimming pared 2 bases from V and 0 bases from J, leaving 14 bases between. CDR3: CASSQLPGLDSYEQYF. DNA for the CDR3: TGCGCCAGCAGCCAACTCCCCGGGTTGGACTCCTACGAGCAGTACTTC.

This chain uses TRBV6-5 with TRBJ2-2; 7 bases line up with TRBD2. This CDR3 has 18 residues. V was clipped by 2 bases and J by 3 bases; unmatched bases: 12. Germline CDR1 reads MNHEY; CDR2 reads SVGAGI. The CDR3 DNA reads as TGTGCCAGCAGTTACCAGCTCGGGCGGGAGCAGCACACCGGGGAGCTGTTTTTT. Translated: CASSYQLGREQHTGELFF.

The count of this clonotype is one. The V gene is TRBV27, the J gene TRBJ2-7; 7 nucleotides align to TRBD2. The V segment lost 0 bases and the J segment 2 bases; nucleotides outside the gene matches: 7. This CDR3 has 16 residues. CDR1 and CDR2 from the germline V gene are MNHEY and SMNVEV (reference sequence). For the CDR3, the DNA is TGTGCCAGCAGTTTATCGACCGGGACTACTACCTACGAGCAGTACTTC. Protein product: CASSLSTGTTTYEQYF.